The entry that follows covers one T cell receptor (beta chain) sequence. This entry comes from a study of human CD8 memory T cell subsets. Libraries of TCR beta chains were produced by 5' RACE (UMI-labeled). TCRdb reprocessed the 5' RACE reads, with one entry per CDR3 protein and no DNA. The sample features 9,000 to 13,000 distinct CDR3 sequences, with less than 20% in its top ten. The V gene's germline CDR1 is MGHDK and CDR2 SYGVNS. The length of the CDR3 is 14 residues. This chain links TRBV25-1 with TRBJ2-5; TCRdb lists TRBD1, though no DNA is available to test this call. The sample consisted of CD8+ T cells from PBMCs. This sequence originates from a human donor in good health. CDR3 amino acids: CASSQTGAQETQYF.